These 22 T cell receptor beta chains were sequenced from one sample in a study of shared clonotypes between healthy human individuals. CD8 cells regarded as naive lacked CD45RO, were positively chosen for CCR7, and omitted terminally differentiated effector memory CD45RA+ cells. The data were produced by immunoSEQ multiplex PCR, yet TCRdb's version contains in-frame clones alone and is incomplete. The sample contains about 1.9 million clones, roughly 93% of which appear only once. The sample consisted of naive CD8+ T cells from PBMCs. Receptors were obtained from a man aged 18 to 35 in good health. Some clones in this sample may be carry-over from other donors' samples.

The V call is TRBV29-1, the J call TRBJ2-7, with D perhaps TRBD1 or TRBD2 (5 bases each). CDR1 and CDR2 (germline): SQVTM, ANQGSEA. V lost 6 bases to trimming and J lost 1 base, with 10 bases between them. The CDR3 has 12 amino acids. DNA for the CDR3: TGCAGCGTGGGACGTGAGTCCTACGAGCAGTACTTC. This gives the protein CSVGRESYEQYF.

A few counts support this clone. This chain links TRBV9 with TRBJ1-1, with no clear D. From germline, CDR1 is SGDLS and CDR2 YYNGEE. There are 14 residues in the CDR3. Deletions cut 1 base from V and 3 bases from J, with 10 bases between. CDR3 sequence: CASSVTARYTEAFF. As DNA, the CDR3 is TGTGCCAGCAGCGTAACGGCCCGGTACACTGAAGCTTTCTTT.

V usage is TRBV7-9 and J usage is TRBJ2-1; D remains ambiguous. This CDR3 has 14 residues. The germline V and J ends were trimmed by 5 bases and 8 bases, with 16 bases remaining between them. The germline CDR1 and CDR2 sequences are SEHNR and FQNEAQ (reference sequence). The CDR3 spells CASSPLLGLDEQFF. The CDR3 bases are TGTGCCAGCAGCCCTTTATTGGGCCTGGATGAGCAGTTCTTC.

V and J are TRBV28 and TRBJ1-4; TRBD1 is a possible D gene (6 bases). Per the germline V gene, CDR1 is MDHEN and CDR2 is SYDVKM. Trimming removed 2 bases from V and 10 bases from J, with 23 bases in between. The CDR3 extends over 17 amino acids. CDR3 protein: CASSLNLGRGPGGKLFF. In nucleotides, the CDR3 is TGTGCCAGCAGTTTAAATTTGGGCCGGGGGCCGGGGGGAAAACTGTTTTTT.

The genes are TRBV4-2 and TRBJ1-4, with TRBD1 as a possible D gene (5 bases). Trimming left V 0 bases short and J 3 bases short, with 11 bases between. CDR3 size: 16 residues. CDR1 LGHNA and CDR2 YNFKEQ come from the germline V gene. This CDR3 reads CASSQDPGLANEKLFF. Written as DNA, the CDR3 is TGTGCCAGCAGCCAAGACCCGGGACTGGCTAATGAAAAACTGTTTTTT.

On this clone: Other DNA sequences in this specimen translate into the identical CDR3. This chain connects TRBV5-1 to TRBJ2-2; no clear D gene. The CDR3 sequence is 11 residues long. Germline-derived CDR1 and CDR2 are SGHRS and YFSETQ. Trimming removed 5 bases at V and 6 bases at J, with 5 bases between. As DNA, the CDR3 is TGCGCCAGCAGTATCTCCGGGGAGCTGTTTTTT. It translates to CASSISGELFF.

The rearrangement uses TRBV5-1 and TRBJ2-2; no definite D call. CDR1 and CDR2 from the germline V gene are SGHRS and YFSETQ. Between the trimmed V and J ends, which lost 2 bases and 6 bases, there was a span of 14 bases. The CDR3 consists of 15 residues. The CDR3 spells CASSFWLGAAGELFF. The DNA for the CDR3 is TGCGCCAGCAGCTTTTGGCTAGGAGCCGCCGGGGAGCTGTTTTTT.

This chain's CDR3 is CASSSGTAWTQYF. The CDR3 nucleotides are TGTGCCAGCAGCTCCGGGACAGCGTGGACCCAGTACTTC. The chain is built from TRBV7-9 and TRBJ2-5; 7 nucleotides agree with TRBD1. This CDR3 has 13 residues. J lost 7 bases, V lost 4 bases, and 6 bases had no gene match. From germline, CDR1 is SEHNR and CDR2 FQNEAQ (reference sequence).

V and J are TRBV5-1 and TRBJ2-3, with a weak D call TRBD1 (5 bases). Looked up from germline, CDR1 is SGHRS and CDR2 is YFSETQ. This CDR3 region has 15 residues. The germline V and J ends were trimmed by 0 bases and 4 bases, with 12 bases remaining between them. The CDR3 DNA sequence: TGCGCCAGCAGCTTGGAGTCAGGGTTTGCAGATACGCAGTATTTT. This codes for CASSLESGFADTQYF.

The genes are TRBV9 and TRBJ2-1; D is unclear. The CDR3 is 15 amino acids. Germline loops: CDR1 SGDLS, CDR2 YYNGEE. The V end was cut by 0 bases, the J end by 5 bases, with 12 bases between. The CDR3 bases are TGTGCCAGCAGCGTAGCAGGATCTTCCCACAATGAGCAGTTCTTC. It yields the protein CASSVAGSSHNEQFF.

This rearrangement joins TRBV10-3 to TRBJ2-6; 7 bases are a match to TRBD1. The V gene end was trimmed by 0 bases and the J gene end by 1 base; junction bases not matched to a gene: 6. The CDR3 covers 18 residues. Germline CDR1 is ENHRY and CDR2 is SYGVKD. The CDR3 sequence is CAISESRQGRSGANVLTF. As DNA, the CDR3 is TGTGCCATCAGTGAGTCGAGACAGGGCCGATCTGGGGCCAACGTCCTGACTTTC.

This clone has only one observation. The chain uses TRBV4-1 and TRBJ1-2, with 7 bases aligning to TRBD1. Losses at the gene ends were 4 bases for V and 3 bases for J; bases not matched to a gene: 8. CDR3 size: 15 residues. Germline CDR1 and CDR2: MGHRA and YSYEKL. CDR3 DNA sequence: TGCGCCAGCAGCCCCCGACAGGGCTTCGACTATGGCTACACCTTC. Its protein product is CASSPRQGFDYGYTF.

The chain has TRBV29-1 and TRBJ2-7; TRBD1 aligns across 7 bases. The germline V gene encodes CDR1 SQVTM and CDR2 ANQGSEA. CDR3 length: 12 residues. The V segment lost 7 bases and the J segment 0 bases; nucleotides outside the gene matches: 3. The CDR3 sequence is CSAQGDSYEQYF. Written as DNA, the CDR3 is TGCAGCGCCCAGGGGGACTCCTACGAGCAGTACTTC.

J is TRBJ2-6 and V is TRBV9, with D unclear. The CDR3 covers 17 residues. Germline CDR1 and CDR2: SGDLS and YYNGEE. Trimming took 0 bases from V and 1 from J, leaving 11 bases between them. The CDR3 region is CASSVAATASGANVLTF. DNA of the CDR3: TGTGCCAGCAGCGTAGCGGCGACGGCTTCTGGGGCCAACGTCCTGACTTTC.

The chain employs TRBV6-6 and TRBJ2-3, with TRBD2 identical over 10 bases. The CDR3 is 14 amino acids. Per the germline V gene, CDR1 is MNHNY and CDR2 is SVGAGI (reference sequence). The J segment lost 6 bases and the V segment lost 4 bases, leaving 4 bases of the junction unmatched. The CDR3 DNA follows: TGTGCCAGCAGTTGGCTGGGACTAGCGGATACGCAGTATTTT. This translates into CASSWLGLADTQYF.

The V and J genes are TRBV7-8 and TRBJ2-1; weak D call: TRBD1 (6 bases). CDR3 length: 16 amino acids. Trimming took off 0 bases at V and 7 bases at J, with 16 bases between the two ends. Germline V gives CDR1 SGHVS, CDR2 FQNEAQ. In nucleotides, the CDR3 is TGTGCCAGCAGCTTAGCGGGGGCTGCCAACGTTAATGAGCAGTTCTTC. Translating it yields CASSLAGAANVNEQFF. Based on the CDR3 plus reference TRBV7-8 and TRBJ2-1, the full variable domain is GAGVSQSPRYKVAKRGQDVALRCDPISGHVSLFWYQQALGQGPEFLTYFQNEAQLDKSGLPSDRFFAERPEGSVSTLKIQRTQQEDSAVYLCASSLAGAANVNEQFFGPGTRLTVL.

The V and J genes are TRBV28 and TRBJ1-5; D remains ambiguous. From germline, CDR1 is MDHEN and CDR2 SYDVKM. Trimming left V 7 bases short and J 0 bases short, with 10 bases between. CDR3 length: 14 amino acids. CDR3 DNA sequence: TGTGCCAGCACCTCCGGCGGTAGCAATCAGCCCCAGCATTTT. The encoded protein is CASTSGGSNQPQHF.

The J gene is TRBJ2-1, the V gene TRBV7-6, with 11 bases that match TRBD2. J gave up 3 bases and V 6 bases, and 7 bases lay outside the gene matches. Germline V CDR1 and CDR2: SGHVS, FNYEAQ. This CDR3 contains 16 residues. CDR3 in amino acids: CASSPLGTSGYNEQFF. CDR3 bases: TGTGCCAGCAGTCCCCTTGGGACTAGCGGCTACAATGAGCAGTTCTTC.

This chain connects TRBV27 to TRBJ1-2; TRBD1 matches 7 bases. Trimming at V came to 4 bases and at J to 8 bases, leaving 7 bases not matched to a gene. Germline CDR1 reads MNHEY; CDR2 reads SMNVEV (reference sequence). The CDR3 spans 13 residues. The CDR3 region has the DNA TGTGCCAGCAGTTCGCTACAGGGGAGGGGCTACACCTTC. Translation gives CASSSLQGRGYTF.

CDR3 in DNA: TGCAGCGTTCTTTGGATGAACACTGAAGCTTTCTTT. Its protein is CSVLWMNTEAFF. V gene TRBV29-1 combines with J gene TRBJ1-1; the D is unclear. Trimming removed 5 bases from V and 0 bases from J, with 7 bases in between. The CDR3 has 12 amino acids. Per germline, CDR1 SQVTM and CDR2 ANQGSEA.

Written as DNA, the CDR3 is TGTGCCAGCAGCTGGGAACAGTCGCTTCAGTACTTC. It specifies CASSWEQSLQYF. V gene TRBV5-6 combines with J gene TRBJ2-7, with no clear D. The CDR3 has 12 amino acids. V dropped 3 bases and J dropped 10 bases, with 14 bases sitting between them. Germline CDR1 reads SGHDT; CDR2 reads YYEEEE.

This rearrangement joins TRBV6-1 to TRBJ1-5, with a possible D match to TRBD1 (6 bases). V lost 7 bases to trimming and J lost 4 bases, with 17 bases between them. The CDR3 consists of 15 residues. CDR1 MNHNS and CDR2 SASEGT come from the germline V gene. The CDR3: CASTGRGAGNQPQHF. The DNA of the CDR3 is TGTGCCAGCACCGGCCGGGGGGCAGGTAATCAGCCCCAGCATTTT.